The TCR beta chain described here comes from a study of T cell repertoires in cytomegalovirus infection. This clonotype has at least ten counts. Antigen specificity is unknown. The junction departs from germline at one end; a sequencing error may be responsible. TCRdb fed the reads into MiXCR, producing one record per CDR3 protein. There are about 80,000 distinct CDR3 sequences in the sample; roughly 3.5% occur only once, and 3.5% to 6% lies in the top ten. General study points: Adding up the frequency of public TCR beta families identified people who carried CMV plus the relevant HLA.

Sequencing was performed on PBMCs. This TCR derives from a human donor in good health (CMV status not recorded). Some clones in this sample may be carry-over from other donors' samples.

CDR3 sequence reads: CASGYRDSPLKRF. In DNA form, the CDR3 reads TGCGCCAGCGGGTACCGGGACAGCCCGTTGAAGAGGTTT. The genes are TRBV4-3 and TRBJ1-4; 7 bases map to TRBD1. Germline-derived CDR1 and CDR2 are LGHNA and YSLEER. The CDR3 totals 13 residues.